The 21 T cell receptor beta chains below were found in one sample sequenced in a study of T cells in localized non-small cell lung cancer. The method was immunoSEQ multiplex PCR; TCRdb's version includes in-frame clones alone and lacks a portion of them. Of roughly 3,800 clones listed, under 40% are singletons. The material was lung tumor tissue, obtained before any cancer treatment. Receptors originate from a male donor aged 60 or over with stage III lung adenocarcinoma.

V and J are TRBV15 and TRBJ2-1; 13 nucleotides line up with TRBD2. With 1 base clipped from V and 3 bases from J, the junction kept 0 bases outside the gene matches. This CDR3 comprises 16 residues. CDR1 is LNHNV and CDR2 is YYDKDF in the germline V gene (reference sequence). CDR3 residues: CATSRGTSGGYNEQFF. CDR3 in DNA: TGTGCCACCAGCAGAGGGACTAGCGGGGGCTACAATGAGCAGTTCTTC.

This CDR3 reads CAWSVHSPNPQHF. Here the CDR3 DNA reads TGTGCCTGGAGTGTCCACTCCCCAAACCCCCAGCATTTT. The chain joins TRBV30 to TRBJ1-5; unclear D gene. The CDR3 has 13 amino acids. V lost 0 bases and J lost 10, with 13 bases in between. Germline V gives CDR1 GTSNPN, CDR2 SVGIG (reference sequence).

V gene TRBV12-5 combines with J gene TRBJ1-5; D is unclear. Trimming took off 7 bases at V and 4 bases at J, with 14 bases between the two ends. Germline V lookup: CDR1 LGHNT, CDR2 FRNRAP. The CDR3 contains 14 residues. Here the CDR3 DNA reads TGTGCTAGTGCGGTGAGGGCCCTGAATCAGCCCCAGCATTTT. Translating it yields CASAVRALNQPQHF.

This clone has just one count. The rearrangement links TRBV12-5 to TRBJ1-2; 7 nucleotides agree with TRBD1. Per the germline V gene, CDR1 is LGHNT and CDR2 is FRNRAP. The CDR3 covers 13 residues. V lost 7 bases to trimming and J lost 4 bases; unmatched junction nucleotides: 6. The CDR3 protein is CASAPRTGYGYTF. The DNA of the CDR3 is TGTGCTAGTGCCCCTAGGACAGGCTATGGCTACACCTTC.

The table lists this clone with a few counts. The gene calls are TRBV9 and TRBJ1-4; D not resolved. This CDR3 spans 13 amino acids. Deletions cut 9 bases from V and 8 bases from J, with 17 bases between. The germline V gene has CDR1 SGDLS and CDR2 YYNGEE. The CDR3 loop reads CATTGLLGEKLFF. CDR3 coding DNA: TGTGCCACCACTGGGCTCCTGGGGGAAAAACTGTTTTTT.

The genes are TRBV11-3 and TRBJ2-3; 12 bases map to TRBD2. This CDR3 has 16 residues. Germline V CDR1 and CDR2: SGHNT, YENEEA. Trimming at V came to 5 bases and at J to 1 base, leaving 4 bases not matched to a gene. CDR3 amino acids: CASSQRLAGGTDTQYF. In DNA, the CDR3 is TGTGCCAGCAGCCAAAGACTAGCGGGGGGCACAGATACGCAGTATTTT.

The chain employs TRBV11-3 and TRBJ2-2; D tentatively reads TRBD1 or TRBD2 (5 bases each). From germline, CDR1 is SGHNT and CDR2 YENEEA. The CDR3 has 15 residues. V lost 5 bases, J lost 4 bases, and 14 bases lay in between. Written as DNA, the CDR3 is TGTGCCAGCAGCCCCCCCGGGGCCGGCACCGGGGAGCTGTTTTTT. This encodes CASSPPGAGTGELFF.

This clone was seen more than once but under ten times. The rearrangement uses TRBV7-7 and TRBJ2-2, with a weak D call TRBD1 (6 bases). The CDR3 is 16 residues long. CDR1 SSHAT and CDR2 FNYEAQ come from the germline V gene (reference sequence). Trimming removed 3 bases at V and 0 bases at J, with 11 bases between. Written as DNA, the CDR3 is TGTGCCAGCAGCTTGGACAGTGGGACGAACACCGGGGAGCTGTTTTTT. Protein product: CASSLDSGTNTGELFF.

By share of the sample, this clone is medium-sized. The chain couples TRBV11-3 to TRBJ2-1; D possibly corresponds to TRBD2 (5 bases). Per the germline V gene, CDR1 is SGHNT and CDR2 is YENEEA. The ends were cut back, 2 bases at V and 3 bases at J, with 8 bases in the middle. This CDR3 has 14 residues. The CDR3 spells CASSLTGIYNEQFF. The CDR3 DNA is TGTGCCAGCAGCTTAACGGGGATCTACAATGAGCAGTTCTTC. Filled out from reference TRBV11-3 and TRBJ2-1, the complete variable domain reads EAGVVQSPRYKIIEKKQPVAFWCNPISGHNTLYWYLQNLGQGPELLIRYENEEAVDDSQLPKDRFSAERLKGVDSTLKIQPAELGDSAVYLCASSLTGIYNEQFFGPGTRLTVL.

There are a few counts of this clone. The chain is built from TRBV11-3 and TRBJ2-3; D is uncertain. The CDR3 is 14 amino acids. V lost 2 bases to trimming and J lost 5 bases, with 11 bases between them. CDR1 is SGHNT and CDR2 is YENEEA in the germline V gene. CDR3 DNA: TGTGCCAGCAGCTTACGGACGCCCCTAGATACGCAGTATTTT. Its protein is CASSLRTPLDTQYF.

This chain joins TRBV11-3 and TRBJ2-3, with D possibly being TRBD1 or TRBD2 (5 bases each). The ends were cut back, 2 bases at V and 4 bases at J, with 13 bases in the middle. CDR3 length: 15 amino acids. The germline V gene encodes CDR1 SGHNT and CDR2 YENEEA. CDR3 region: CASSLTGTWADTQYF. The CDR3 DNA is TGTGCCAGCAGCTTAACCGGGACCTGGGCAGATACGCAGTATTTT.

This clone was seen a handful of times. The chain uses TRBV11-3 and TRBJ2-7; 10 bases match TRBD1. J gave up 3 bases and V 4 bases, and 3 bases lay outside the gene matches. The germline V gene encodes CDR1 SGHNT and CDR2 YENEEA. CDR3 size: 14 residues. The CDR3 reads CASSSTGGHYEQYF. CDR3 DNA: TGTGCCAGCAGCTCGACAGGGGGCCACTACGAGCAGTACTTC.

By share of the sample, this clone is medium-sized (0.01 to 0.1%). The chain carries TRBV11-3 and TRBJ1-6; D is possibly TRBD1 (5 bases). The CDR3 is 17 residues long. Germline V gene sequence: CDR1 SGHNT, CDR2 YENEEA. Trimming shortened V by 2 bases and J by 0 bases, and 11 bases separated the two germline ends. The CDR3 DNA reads TGTGCCAGCAGCTTAAGCGGGGCCAGCTCCTATAATTCACCCCTCCACTTT. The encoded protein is CASSLSGASSYNSPLHF.

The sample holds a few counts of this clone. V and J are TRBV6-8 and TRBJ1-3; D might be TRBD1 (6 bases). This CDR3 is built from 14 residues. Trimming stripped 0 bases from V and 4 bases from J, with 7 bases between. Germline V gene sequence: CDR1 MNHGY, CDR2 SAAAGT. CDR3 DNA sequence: TGTGCCAGCAGTTACTCAGGACAGGGAAACACCATATATTTT. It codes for CASSYSGQGNTIYF.

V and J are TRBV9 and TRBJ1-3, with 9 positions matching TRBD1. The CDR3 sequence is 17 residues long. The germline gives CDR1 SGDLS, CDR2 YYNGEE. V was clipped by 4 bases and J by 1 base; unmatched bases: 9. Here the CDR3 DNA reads TGTGCCAGCAGCTCCCGGGACAGGGTGAATTCTGGAAACACCATATATTTT. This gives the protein CASSSRDRVNSGNTIYF.

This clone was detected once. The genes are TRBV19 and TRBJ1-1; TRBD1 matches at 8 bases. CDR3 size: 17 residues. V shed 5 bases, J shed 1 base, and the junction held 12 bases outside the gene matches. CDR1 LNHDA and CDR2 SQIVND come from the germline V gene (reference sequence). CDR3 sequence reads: CASSPRGQGASNTEAFF. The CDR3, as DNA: TGTGCCAGTAGTCCTCGGGGGCAGGGGGCATCGAACACTGAAGCTTTCTTT.

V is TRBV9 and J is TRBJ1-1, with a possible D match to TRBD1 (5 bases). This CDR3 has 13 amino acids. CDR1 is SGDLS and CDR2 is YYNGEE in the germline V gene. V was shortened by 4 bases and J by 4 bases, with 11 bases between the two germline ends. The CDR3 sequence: CASSLTGGTEAFF. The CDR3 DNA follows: TGTGCCAGCAGCCTGACCGGGGGCACTGAAGCTTTCTTT.

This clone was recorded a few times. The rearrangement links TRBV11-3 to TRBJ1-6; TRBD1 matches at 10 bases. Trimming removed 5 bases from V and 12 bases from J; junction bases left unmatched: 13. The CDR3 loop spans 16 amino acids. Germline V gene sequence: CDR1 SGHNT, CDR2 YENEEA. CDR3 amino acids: CASSPGTGDLLVPLHF. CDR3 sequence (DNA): TGTGCCAGCAGCCCAGGGACAGGGGACTTACTCGTACCCCTCCACTTT.

The CDR3 DNA reads TGTGCCAGTAGTATTTCGGGGGGCCAAGAGACCCAGTACTTC. Its translation: CASSISGGQETQYF. The V gene is TRBV19, the J gene TRBJ2-5; TRBD2 matches at 7 bases. CDR1 LNHDA and CDR2 SQIVND come from the germline V gene (reference sequence). The CDR3 loop spans 14 amino acids. V gave up 3 bases and J gave up 1 base; unmatched junction bases: 2.

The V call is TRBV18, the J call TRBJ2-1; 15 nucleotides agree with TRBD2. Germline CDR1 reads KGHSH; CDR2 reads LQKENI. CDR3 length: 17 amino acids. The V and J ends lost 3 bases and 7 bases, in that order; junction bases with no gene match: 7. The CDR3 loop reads CASSPAGTSGGLNEQFF. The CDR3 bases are TGTGCCAGCTCACCGGCTGGGACTAGCGGGGGGTTGAATGAGCAGTTCTTC.

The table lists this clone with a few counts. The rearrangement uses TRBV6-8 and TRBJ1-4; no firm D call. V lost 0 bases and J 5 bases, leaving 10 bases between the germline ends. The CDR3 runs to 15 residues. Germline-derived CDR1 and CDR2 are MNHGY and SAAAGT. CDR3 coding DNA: TGTGCCAGCAGTTACTCGGGCAGTATAAATGAAAAACTGTTTTTT. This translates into CASSYSGSINEKLFF.